The 16 T cell receptor beta chains below all came from one sample that was sequenced in a study of response to subunit inactivated influenza vaccine. TCRdb ran MiXCR on the RT-PCR reads and lists one entry per CDR3 protein. The data contain 300,000 to 350,000 distinct CDR3 sequences, about a fifth of them singletons. The sample was PBMCs from blood, taken about 20 months after vaccination. All receptors derive from a man between 50 and 69 years old who received an inactivated influenza vaccine.

This clonotype was observed a few times. The chain has TRBV20-1 and TRBJ2-1; TRBD1 agrees at 8 bases. The V segment lost 6 bases and the J segment 10 bases; nucleotides outside the gene matches: 14. From germline, CDR1 is DFQATT and CDR2 SNEGSKA (reference sequence). The CDR3 length is 14 residues. CDR3 sequence reads: CSASRGQGRWEQFF. In nucleotides, the CDR3 is TGCAGTGCGAGCCGAGGACAGGGTAGGTGGGAGCAGTTCTTC.

This clonotype was detected many times. The chain recombines TRBV9 with TRBJ1-3; no clear D. V was pared by 0 bases and J by 2 bases, with 3 bases between. This CDR3 spans 13 amino acids. The germline CDR1 and CDR2 sequences are SGDLS and YYNGEE. CDR3 loop: CASSVGTGNTIYF. Written as DNA, the CDR3 is TGTGCCAGCAGCGTAGGGACTGGAAACACCATATATTTT.

The chain carries TRBV30 and TRBJ2-1, with a weak D call TRBD2 (7 bases). Germline lookup yields CDR1 GTSNPN and CDR2 SVGIG (reference sequence). The CDR3 extends over 13 amino acids. The CDR3 DNA sequence: TGTGCTTCCCGTAGGGGGGGGCTAGATGAGCAGTTCTTC. Its protein product is CASRRGGLDEQFF. The variable domain in full, with the rest retrieved from reference TRBV30 and TRBJ2-1, is SQTIHQWPATLVQPVGSPLSLECTVEGTSNPNLYWYRQAAGRGLQLLFYSVGIGQISSEVPQNLSASRPQDRQFILSSKKLLLSDSGFYLCASRRGGLDEQFFGPGTRLTVL.

This chain links TRBV10-2 with TRBJ2-5, with a tentative D call TRBD2 (7 bases). The germline V gene encodes CDR1 WSHSY and CDR2 SAAADI. The CDR3 is 16 residues long. V was clipped by 6 bases and J by 3 bases, with 20 bases between them. The CDR3 bases are TGCGCCAGCAGAAGACAAGGGGGACTACTGAAAGAGACCCAGTACTTC. Amino acids: CASRRQGGLLKETQYF.

The chain carries TRBV4-1 and TRBJ1-3, with unresolved D. The CDR3 sequence is 16 residues long. CDR1 MGHRA and CDR2 YSYEKL come from the germline V gene. The V gene lost 1 base and the J gene lost 2 bases, with 12 bases spanning the gap. The CDR3 DNA is TGCGCCAGCAGCCAAGGCGTCCAAGGGACTGGAAACACCATATATTTT. Translation: CASSQGVQGTGNTIYF.

This clonotype was counted only a few times. The chain is built from TRBV7-9 and TRBJ1-2; tentative D call: TRBD1 (6 bases). CDR1 is SEHNR and CDR2 is FQNEAQ in the germline V gene (reference sequence). V gave up 5 bases and J gave up 9 bases, with 13 bases separating them. The CDR3 consists of 12 residues. The CDR3 DNA is TGTGCCAGCAGCCGGGACACGGCCCGCTACACCTTC. Its translation is CASSRDTARYTF.

V is TRBV20-1 and J is TRBJ2-7; 11 bases match TRBD1. This CDR3 has 12 amino acids. V dropped 7 bases and J dropped 4; count of bases not matched to a gene: 3. Germline CDR1 and CDR2: DFQATT and SNEGSKA (reference sequence). CDR3 DNA: TGCAGTGTGGACAGGGGGCAATACGAGCAGTACTTC. It encodes CSVDRGQYEQYF.

V and J are TRBV10-3 and TRBJ1-1; D uncertain. The CDR3 is made up of 12 amino acids. CDR1 is ENHRY and CDR2 is SYGVKD in the germline V gene. V was shortened by 1 base and J by 5 bases, with 5 bases between the two germline ends. The CDR3 reads CAISELGTEAFF. CDR3 DNA sequence: TGTGCCATCAGTGAGTTGGGAACTGAAGCTTTCTTT.

This rearrangement joins TRBV9 to TRBJ2-1, with no clear D. CDR3 length equals 13 residues. The V gene lost 0 bases and the J gene lost 7 bases, with 8 bases spanning the gap. Germline V gene data show CDR1 as SGDLS and CDR2 as YYNGEE. CDR3 nucleotides: TGTGCCAGCAGCGTAGCTGTAGGAAATGAGCAGTTCTTC. This translates into CASSVAVGNEQFF.

The chain couples TRBV4-2 to TRBJ1-2; D is perhaps TRBD1 (5 bases). The germline gives CDR1 LGHNA, CDR2 YNFKEQ. V was shortened by 1 base and J by 8 bases, with 17 bases between the two germline ends. This CDR3 comprises 15 residues. The CDR3 loop is CASSQGTGTLKGYTF. In DNA, the CDR3 is TGTGCCAGCAGCCAAGGGACCGGGACGCTTAAAGGCTACACCTTC.

This clonotype has a handful of counts. The V gene is TRBV19, the J gene TRBJ2-3, with a possible D match to TRBD1 (5 bases). The CDR3 consists of 14 residues. Trimming removed 5 bases from V and 4 bases from J, with 13 bases in between. Per germline, CDR1 LNHDA and CDR2 SQIVND (reference sequence). CDR3 amino acids: CASSPTVYSDTQYF. For the CDR3, the DNA is TGTGCCAGTAGTCCGACAGTGTATTCAGATACGCAGTATTTT.

This clonotype was detected many times. The chain has TRBV25-1 and TRBJ1-2, with D possibly matching TRBD1 (5 bases). The CDR3 is 16 residues long. From germline, CDR1 is MGHDK and CDR2 SYGVNS. V lost 0 bases, J lost 0 bases, and 11 bases lay in between. The CDR3 here is CASSEYRQSANYGYTF. CDR3 coding DNA: TGTGCCAGCAGTGAATATCGACAGAGTGCTAACTATGGCTACACCTTC.

This clonotype came up a few times. V gene TRBV12-3 or TRBV12-4 combines with J gene TRBJ2-1; 8 bases match TRBD1. Losses at the gene ends were 6 bases for V and 1 base for J; bases not matched to a gene: 8. CDR3 length: 16 residues. CDR3 DNA: TGTGCCAGCAGGTCGGGGTGGACAGGGTCCTACAATGAGCAGTTCTTC. Translating it yields CASRSGWTGSYNEQFF.

This clonotype has at least ten counts. The genes are TRBV14 and TRBJ2-3; D is perhaps TRBD1 or TRBD2 (5 bases each). Germline lookup yields CDR1 SGHDN and CDR2 FVKESK. The CDR3 sequence is 15 residues long. V was clipped by 4 bases and J by 5 bases, with 16 bases between them. In DNA, the CDR3 is TGTGCCAGCAGCCGTGGGGGAGCGGTGGGAGATACGCAGTATTTT. Amino acid sequence: CASSRGGAVGDTQYF.

This clonotype was detected only a few times. The chain couples TRBV7-2 to TRBJ1-6; a weak D match, TRBD1 (5 bases). CDR1 is SGHTA and CDR2 is FQGNSA in the germline V gene. V was shortened by 5 bases and J by 9 bases, with 14 bases between the two germline ends. The CDR3 contains 14 residues. The CDR3 sequence: CASSRQGTSSPLHF. For the CDR3, the DNA is TGTGCCAGCAGCCGCCAGGGAACGAGTTCACCCCTCCACTTT.

This chain uses TRBV5-1 with TRBJ2-5; TRBD1 matches at 8 bases. The CDR3 extends over 15 amino acids. V shed 0 bases, J shed 2 bases, and the junction held 3 bases outside the gene matches. Germline V CDR1 and CDR2: SGHRS, YFSETQ. CDR3 in amino acids: CASSLEGQGQETQYF. For the CDR3, the DNA is TGCGCCAGCAGCTTGGAAGGACAGGGACAAGAGACCCAGTACTTC.